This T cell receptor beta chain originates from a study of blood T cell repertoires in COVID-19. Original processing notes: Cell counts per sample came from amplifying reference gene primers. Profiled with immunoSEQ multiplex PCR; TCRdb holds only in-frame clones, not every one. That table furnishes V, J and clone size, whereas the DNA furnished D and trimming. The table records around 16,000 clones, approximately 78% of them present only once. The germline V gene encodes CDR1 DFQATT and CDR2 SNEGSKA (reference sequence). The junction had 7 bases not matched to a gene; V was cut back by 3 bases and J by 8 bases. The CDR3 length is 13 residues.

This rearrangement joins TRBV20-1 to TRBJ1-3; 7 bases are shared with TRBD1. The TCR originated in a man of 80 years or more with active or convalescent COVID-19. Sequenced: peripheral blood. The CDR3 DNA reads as TGCAGTGCTAGTGAAAGACAGGGTGACACCATATATTTT. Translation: CSASERQGDTIYF.